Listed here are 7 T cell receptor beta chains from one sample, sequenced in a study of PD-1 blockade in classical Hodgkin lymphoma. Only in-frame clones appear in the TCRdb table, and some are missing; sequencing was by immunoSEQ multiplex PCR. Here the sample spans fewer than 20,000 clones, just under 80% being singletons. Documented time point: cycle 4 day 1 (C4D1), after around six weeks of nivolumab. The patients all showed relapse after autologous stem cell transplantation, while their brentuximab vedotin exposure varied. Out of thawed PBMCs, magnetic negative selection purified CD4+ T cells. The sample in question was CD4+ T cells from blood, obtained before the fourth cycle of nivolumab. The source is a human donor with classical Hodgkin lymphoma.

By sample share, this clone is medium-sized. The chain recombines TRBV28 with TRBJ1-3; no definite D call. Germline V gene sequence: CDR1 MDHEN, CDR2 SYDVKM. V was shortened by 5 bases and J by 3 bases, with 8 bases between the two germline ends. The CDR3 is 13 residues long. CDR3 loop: CASSANSGNTIYF. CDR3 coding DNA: TGTGCCAGCAGTGCCAACAGTGGAAACACCATATATTTT.

The CDR3 DNA reads as TGTGCCACCAGCATGACAGGCACTCCCTACGAGCAGTACTTC. It specifies CATSMTGTPYEQYF. V usage is TRBV15 and J usage is TRBJ2-7, with a tentative D call TRBD1 (6 bases). The CDR3 is 14 amino acids. Trimming cost V 4 bases and J 2 bases, with 12 bases left between them. From germline, CDR1 is LNHNV and CDR2 YYDKDF (reference sequence).

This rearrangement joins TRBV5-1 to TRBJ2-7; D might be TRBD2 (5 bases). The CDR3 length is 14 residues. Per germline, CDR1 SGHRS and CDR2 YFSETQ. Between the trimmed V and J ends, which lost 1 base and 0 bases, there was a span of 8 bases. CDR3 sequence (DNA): TGCGCCAGCAGCTTGATAGGGAGCTCCTACGAGCAGTACTTC. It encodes CASSLIGSSYEQYF.

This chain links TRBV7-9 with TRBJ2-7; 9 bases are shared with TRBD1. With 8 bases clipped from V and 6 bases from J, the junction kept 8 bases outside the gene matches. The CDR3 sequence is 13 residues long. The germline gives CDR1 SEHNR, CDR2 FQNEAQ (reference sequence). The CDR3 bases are TGTGCCAGCGCTGGGACAGGGAGGGTCGAGCAGTACTTC. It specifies CASAGTGRVEQYF.

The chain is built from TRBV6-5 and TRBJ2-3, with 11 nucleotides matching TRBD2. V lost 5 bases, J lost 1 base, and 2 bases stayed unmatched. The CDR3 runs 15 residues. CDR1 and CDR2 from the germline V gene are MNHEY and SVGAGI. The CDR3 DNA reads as TGTGCCAGCAGTCTAGCGGGAGGTGGCACAGATACGCAGTATTTT. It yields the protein CASSLAGGGTDTQYF.

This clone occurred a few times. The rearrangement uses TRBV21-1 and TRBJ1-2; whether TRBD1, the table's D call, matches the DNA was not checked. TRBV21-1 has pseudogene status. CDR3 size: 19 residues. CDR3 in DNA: TGTGCCAGCAGCAAAGCAGGTCTTCAAAGGGCAGGGGGTCTCTATGGCTACACCTTC. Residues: CASSKAGLQRAGGLYGYTF.

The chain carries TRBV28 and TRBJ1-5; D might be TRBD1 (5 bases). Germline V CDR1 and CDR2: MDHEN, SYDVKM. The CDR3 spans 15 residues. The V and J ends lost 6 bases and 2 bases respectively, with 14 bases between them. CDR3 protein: CASSTPGGGNQPQHF. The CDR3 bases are TGTGCCAGCAGCACCCCCGGGGGTGGCAATCAGCCCCAGCATTTT. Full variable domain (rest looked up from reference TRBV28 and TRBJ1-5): DVKVTQSSRYLVKRTGEKVFLECVQDMDHENMFWYRQDPGLGLRLIYFSYDVKMKEKGDIPEGYSVSREKKERFSLILESASTNQTSMYLCASSTPGGGNQPQHFGDGTRLSIL.